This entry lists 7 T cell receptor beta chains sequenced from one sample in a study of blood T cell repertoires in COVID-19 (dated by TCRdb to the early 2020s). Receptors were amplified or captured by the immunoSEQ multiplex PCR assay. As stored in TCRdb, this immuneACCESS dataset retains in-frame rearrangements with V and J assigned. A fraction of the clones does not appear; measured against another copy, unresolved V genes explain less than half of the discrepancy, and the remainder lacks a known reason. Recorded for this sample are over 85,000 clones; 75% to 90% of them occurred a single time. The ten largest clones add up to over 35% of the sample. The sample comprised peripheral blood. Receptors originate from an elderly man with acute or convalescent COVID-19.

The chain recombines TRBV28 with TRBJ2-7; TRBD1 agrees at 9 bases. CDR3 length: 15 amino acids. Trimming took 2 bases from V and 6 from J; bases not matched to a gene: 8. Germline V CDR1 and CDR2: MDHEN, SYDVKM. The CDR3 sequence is CASSLGGTGSGEQYF. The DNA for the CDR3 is TGTGCCAGCAGTTTAGGTGGGACAGGGTCAGGCGAGCAGTACTTC.

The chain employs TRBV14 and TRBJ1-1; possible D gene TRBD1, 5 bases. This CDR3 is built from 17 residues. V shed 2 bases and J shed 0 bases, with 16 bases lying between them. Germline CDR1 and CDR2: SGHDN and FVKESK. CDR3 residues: CASSQLRLTEMNTEAFF. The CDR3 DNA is TGTGCCAGCAGCCAACTAAGATTGACAGAGATGAACACTGAAGCTTTCTTT.

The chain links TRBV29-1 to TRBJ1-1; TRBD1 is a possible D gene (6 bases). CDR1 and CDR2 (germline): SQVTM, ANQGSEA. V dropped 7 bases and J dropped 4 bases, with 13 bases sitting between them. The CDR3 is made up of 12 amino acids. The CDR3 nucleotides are TGCAGCGCGGGGGCAGTAATCACTGAAGCTTTCTTT. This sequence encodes CSAGAVITEAFF.

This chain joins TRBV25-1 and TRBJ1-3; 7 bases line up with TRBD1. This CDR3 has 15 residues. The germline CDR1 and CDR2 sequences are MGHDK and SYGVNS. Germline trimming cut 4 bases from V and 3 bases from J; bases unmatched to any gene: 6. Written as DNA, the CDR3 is TGTGCCAGCAGTGCGGAGGGGGCGCGTGGAAACACCATATATTTT. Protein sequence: CASSAEGARGNTIYF.

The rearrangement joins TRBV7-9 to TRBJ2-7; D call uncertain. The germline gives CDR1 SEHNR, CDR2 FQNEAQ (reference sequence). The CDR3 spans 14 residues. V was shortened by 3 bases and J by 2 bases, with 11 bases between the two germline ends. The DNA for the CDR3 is TGTGCCAGCAGCTTCCCTGGTCCAGCCTACGAGCAGTACTTC. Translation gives CASSFPGPAYEQYF. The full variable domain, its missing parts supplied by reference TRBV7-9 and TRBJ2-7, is DTGVSQNPRHKITKRGQNVTFRCDPISEHNRLYWYRQTLGQGPEFLTYFQNEAQLEKSRLLSDRFSAERPKGSFSTLEIQRTEQGDSAMYLCASSFPGPAYEQYFGPGTRLTVT.

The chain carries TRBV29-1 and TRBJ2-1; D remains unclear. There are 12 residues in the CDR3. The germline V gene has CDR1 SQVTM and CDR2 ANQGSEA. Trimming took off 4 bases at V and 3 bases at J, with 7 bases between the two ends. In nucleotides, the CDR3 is TGCAGCGTTGTTGTCATCTACAATGAGCAGTTCTTC. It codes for CSVVVIYNEQFF.

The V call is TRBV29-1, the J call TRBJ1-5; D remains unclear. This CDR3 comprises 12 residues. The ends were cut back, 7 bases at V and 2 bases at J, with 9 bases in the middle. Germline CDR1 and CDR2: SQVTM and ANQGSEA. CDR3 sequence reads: CSAVAGNQPQHF. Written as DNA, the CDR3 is TGCAGCGCTGTGGCAGGCAATCAGCCCCAGCATTTT.